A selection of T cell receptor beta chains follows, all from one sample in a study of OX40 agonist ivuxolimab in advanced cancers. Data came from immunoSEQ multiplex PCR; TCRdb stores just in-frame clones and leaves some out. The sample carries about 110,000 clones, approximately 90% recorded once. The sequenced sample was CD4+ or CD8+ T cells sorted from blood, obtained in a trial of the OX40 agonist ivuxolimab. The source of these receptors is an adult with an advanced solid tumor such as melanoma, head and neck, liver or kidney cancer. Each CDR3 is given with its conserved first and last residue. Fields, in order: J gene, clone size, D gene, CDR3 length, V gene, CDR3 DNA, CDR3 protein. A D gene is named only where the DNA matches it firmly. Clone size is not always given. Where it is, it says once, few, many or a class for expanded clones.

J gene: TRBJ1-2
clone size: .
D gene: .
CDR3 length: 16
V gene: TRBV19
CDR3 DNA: TGTGCCAGTAGTATGGAGACAGGATCGCGTAACTATGGCTACACCTTC
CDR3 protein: CASSMETGSRNYGYTF

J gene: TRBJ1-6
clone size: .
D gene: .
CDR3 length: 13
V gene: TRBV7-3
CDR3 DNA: TGTGCCAGCAGGCGGGGTTGGAATTCACCCCTCCACTTT
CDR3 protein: CASRRGWNSPLHF

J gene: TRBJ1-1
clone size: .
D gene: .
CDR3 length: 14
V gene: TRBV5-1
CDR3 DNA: TGCGCCAGCAGCTTGGGACAGCCCAAGGCTGAAGCTTTCTTT
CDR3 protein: CASSLGQPKAEAFF

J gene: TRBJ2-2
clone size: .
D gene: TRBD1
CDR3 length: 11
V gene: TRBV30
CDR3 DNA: TGTGCCGGACAGGAGACCGGGGAGCTGTTTTTT
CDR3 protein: CAGQETGELFF

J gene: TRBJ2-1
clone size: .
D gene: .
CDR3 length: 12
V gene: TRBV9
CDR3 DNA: TGTGCCAGCAGCGTAGCTTTCGGTGAGCAGTTCTTC
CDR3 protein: CASSVAFGEQFF

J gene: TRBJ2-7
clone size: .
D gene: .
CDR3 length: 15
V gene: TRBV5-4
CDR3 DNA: TGTGCCAGCAGCTTAGGGGGGACGGGAGCCTACGAGCAGTACTTC
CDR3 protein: CASSLGGTGAYEQYF

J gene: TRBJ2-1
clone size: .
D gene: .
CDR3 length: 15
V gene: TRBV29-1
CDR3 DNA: TGCAGCGTTGGTTTGTTCGGGACTTTCCTCGGTGAGCAGTTCTTC
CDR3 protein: CSVGLFGTFLGEQFF

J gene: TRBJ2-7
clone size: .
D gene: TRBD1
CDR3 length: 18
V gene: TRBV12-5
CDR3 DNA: TGTGCTAGTGGTTTACCCCCCCCCTCACAGGGGGCGATCTACGAGCAGTACTTC
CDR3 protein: CASGLPPPSQGAIYEQYF

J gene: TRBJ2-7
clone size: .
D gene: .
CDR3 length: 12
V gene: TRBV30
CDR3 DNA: TGTGCCTTTGGGGGGCTTTCCTACGAGCAGTACTTC
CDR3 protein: CAFGGLSYEQYF

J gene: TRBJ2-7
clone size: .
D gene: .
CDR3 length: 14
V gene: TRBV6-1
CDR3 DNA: TGTGCCAGCACCTCCGGGGGTGCCATGAACGAGCAGTACTTC
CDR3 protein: CASTSGGAMNEQYF

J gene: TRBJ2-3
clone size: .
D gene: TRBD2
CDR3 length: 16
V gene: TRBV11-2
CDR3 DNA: TGTGCCAGCAGCCCCGTCGCGAGCGGGGTAGGGGATACGCAGTATTTT
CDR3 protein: CASSPVASGVGDTQYF

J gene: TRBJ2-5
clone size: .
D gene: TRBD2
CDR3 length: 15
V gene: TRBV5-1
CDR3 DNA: TGCGCCAGCAGCTCACTAGCGGGCCTCCAAGAGACCCAGTACTTC
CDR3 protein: CASSSLAGLQETQYF

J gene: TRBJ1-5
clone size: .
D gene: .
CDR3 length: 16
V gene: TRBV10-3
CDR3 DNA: TGTGCCATCAGTGATGTGGGAGCCCTAAGCAATCAGCCCCAGCATTTT
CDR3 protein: CAISDVGALSNQPQHF

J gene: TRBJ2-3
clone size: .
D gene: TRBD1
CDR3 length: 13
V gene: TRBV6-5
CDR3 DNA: TGTGCCAGCGGGACAGGGAAATGGGATACGCAGTATTTT
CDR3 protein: CASGTGKWDTQYF

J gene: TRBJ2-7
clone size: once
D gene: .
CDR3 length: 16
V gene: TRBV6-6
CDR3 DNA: TGTGCCAGCAGTTACGGGGGCGGGGCAAGCCCCTACGAGCAGTACTTC
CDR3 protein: CASSYGGGASPYEQYF

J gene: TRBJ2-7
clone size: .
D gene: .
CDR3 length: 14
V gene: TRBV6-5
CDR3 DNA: TGTGCCAGCAGAAGAGGCTCGCCGAGATACGAGCAGTACTTC
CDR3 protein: CASRRGSPRYEQYF

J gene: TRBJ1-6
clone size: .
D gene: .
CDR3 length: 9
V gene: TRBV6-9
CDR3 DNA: TGTGCCACTAGTTCACCCCTCCACTTT
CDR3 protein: CATSSPLHF

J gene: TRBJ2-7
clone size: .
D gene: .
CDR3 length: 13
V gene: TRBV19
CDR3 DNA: TGTGCCAGTAGTAGTCAGGACTCCTACGAGCAGTACTTC
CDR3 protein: CASSSQDSYEQYF

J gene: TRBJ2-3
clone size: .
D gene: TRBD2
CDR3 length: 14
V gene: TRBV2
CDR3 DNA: TGTGCCAGCAGTGAGATTAGCGGGTCAGATACGCAGTATTTT
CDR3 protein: CASSEISGSDTQYF

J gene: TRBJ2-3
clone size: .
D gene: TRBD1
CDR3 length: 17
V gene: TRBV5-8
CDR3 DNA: TGTGCCAGCAGCTTGGCCTCGGGACAGGGCTACACAGATACGCAGTATTTT
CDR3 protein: CASSLASGQGYTDTQYF

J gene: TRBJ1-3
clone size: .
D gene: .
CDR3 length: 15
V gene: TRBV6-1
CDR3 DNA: TGTGCCAGCAGGCCAGGGACATCGACTGGAAACACCATATATTTT
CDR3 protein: CASRPGTSTGNTIYF

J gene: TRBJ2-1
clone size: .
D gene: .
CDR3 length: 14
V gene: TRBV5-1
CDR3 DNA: TGCGCCAGCAGCTTGGAGGGGTCTAACAATGAGCAGTTCTTC
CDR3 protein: CASSLEGSNNEQFF

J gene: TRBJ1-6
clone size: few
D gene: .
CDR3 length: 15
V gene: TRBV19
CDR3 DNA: TGTGCCAGTAGTATAGCGCGCGGAGAGGGGTCACCCCTCCACTTT
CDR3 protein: CASSIARGEGSPLHF

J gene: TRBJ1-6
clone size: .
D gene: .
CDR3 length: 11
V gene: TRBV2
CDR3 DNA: TGTGCCAGCAGTGATGACTCACCCCTCCACTTT
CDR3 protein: CASSDDSPLHF

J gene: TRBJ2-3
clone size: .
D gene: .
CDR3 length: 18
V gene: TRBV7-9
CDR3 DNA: TGTGCCAGCAGCTTTCTTAGGGGTGGCGTGTTTAGCACAGATACGCAGTATTTT
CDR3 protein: CASSFLRGGVFSTDTQYF

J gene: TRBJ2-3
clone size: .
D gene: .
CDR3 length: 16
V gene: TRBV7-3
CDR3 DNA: TGTGCCAGCAGCTTAGATAGGGGCGCGGGCACAGATACGCAGTATTTT
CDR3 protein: CASSLDRGAGTDTQYF

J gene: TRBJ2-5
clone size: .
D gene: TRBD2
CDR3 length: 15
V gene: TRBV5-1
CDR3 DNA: TGCGCCAGCAGCTGGTTAGCGGGGAACCAAGAGACCCAGTACTTC
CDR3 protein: CASSWLAGNQETQYF

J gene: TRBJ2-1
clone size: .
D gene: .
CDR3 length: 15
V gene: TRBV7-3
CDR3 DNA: TGTGCCAGCAGCGAACAGCTGACTGGGCCCAATGAGCAGTTCTTC
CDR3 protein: CASSEQLTGPNEQFF

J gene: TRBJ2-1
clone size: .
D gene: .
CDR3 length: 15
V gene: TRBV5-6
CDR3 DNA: TGTGCCAGCAGCCCTTCAACAGTCAGGACCAATGAGCAGTTCTTC
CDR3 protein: CASSPSTVRTNEQFF

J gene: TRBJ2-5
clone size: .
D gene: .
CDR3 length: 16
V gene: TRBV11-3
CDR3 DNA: TGTGCCAGCTCCCACGGCCGTATCGGGGGTCAAGAGACCCAGTACTTC
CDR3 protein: CASSHGRIGGQETQYF

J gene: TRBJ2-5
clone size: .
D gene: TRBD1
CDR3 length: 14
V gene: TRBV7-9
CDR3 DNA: TGTGCCAGCAGCTGGGGACAGACCCTCGGGACCCAGTACTTC
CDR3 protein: CASSWGQTLGTQYF

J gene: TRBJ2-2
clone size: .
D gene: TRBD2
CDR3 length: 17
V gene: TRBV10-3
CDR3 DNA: TGTGCCATCAGTGAGACCGCCGGGACTATAAACACCGGGGAGCTGTTTTTT
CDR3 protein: CAISETAGTINTGELFF

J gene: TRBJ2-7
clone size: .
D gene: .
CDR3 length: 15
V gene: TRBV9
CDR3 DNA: TGTGCCAGCAGCCCTCTTCCCACGTCGTCCTACGAGCAGTACTTC
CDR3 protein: CASSPLPTSSYEQYF

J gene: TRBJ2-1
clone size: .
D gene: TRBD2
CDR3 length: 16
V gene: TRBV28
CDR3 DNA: TGTGCCAGCAGGACCCTTAGCGGGAGCTCCTACAATGAGCAGTTCTTC
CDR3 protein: CASRTLSGSSYNEQFF

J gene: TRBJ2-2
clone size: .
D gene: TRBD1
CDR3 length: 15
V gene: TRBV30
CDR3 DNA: TGTGCCTGGACGCCGGGACAGGGGCTCACCGGGGAGCTGTTTTTT
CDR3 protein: CAWTPGQGLTGELFF

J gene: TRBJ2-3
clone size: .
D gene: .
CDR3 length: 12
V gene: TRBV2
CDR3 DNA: TGTGCCAGGAGCGGTAGCACAGATACGCAGTATTTT
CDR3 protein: CARSGSTDTQYF

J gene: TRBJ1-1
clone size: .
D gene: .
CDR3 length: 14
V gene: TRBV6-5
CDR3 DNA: TGTGCCAGCAGTTCAACACAGACGAACACTGAAGCTTTCTTT
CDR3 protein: CASSSTQTNTEAFF

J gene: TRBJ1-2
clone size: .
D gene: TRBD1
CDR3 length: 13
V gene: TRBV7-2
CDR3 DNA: TGTGCCAGCAGATCGACAGGGAACTATGGCTACACCTTC
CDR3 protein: CASRSTGNYGYTF

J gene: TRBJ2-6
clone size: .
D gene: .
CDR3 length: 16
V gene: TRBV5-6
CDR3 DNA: TGTGCCAGCAGCCGGGACCCAGCCTCTGGGGCCAACGTCCTGACTTTC
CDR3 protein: CASSRDPASGANVLTF

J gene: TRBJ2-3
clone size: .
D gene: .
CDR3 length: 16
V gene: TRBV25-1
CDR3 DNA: TGTGCCAGCAGTGAGTCCCGGGGATATAGCACAGATACGCAGTATTTT
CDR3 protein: CASSESRGYSTDTQYF

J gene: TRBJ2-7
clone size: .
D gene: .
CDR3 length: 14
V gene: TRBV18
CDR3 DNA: TGTGCCAGCTCATCATCGGGGGATAGCTACGAGCAGTACTTC
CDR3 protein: CASSSSGDSYEQYF

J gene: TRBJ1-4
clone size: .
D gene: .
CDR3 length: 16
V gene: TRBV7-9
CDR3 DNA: TGTGCCAGCAGCCAAATGACCGGGGCAACTAATGAAAAACTGTTTTTT
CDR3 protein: CASSQMTGATNEKLFF

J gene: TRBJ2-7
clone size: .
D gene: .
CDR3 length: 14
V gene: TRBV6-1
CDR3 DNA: TGTGCCAGCAGTCAGATACAGGGAGCCTACGAGCAGTACTTC
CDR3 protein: CASSQIQGAYEQYF

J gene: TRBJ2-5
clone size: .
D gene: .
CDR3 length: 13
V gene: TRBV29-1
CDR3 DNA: TGCAGCGTTGTAAAACATCAGGGGGAGACCCAGTACTTC
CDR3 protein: CSVVKHQGETQYF

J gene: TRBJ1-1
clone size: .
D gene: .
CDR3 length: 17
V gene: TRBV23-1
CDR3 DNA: TGCGCCAGCAGTCATCCGACGACCCGAAAGACGAACACTGAAGCTTTCTTT
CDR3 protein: CASSHPTTRKTNTEAFF

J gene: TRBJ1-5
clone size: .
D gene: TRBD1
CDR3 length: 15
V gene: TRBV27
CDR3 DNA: TGTGCCAGCAGTAAGGACAGGGGTGGCAATCAGCCCCAGCATTTT
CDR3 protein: CASSKDRGGNQPQHF

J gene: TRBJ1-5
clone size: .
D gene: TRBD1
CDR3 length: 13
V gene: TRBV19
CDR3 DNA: TGTGCCAGTACCACGGGACAGAATCAGCCCCAGCATTTT
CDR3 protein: CASTTGQNQPQHF

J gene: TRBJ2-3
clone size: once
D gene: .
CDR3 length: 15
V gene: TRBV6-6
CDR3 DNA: TGTGCCAGCAGTTCGGCCACTCGCATGGCAGATACGCAGTATTTT
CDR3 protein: CASSSATRMADTQYF

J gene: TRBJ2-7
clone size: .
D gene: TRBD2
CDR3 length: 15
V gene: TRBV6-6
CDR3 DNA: TGTGCCAGCAGTCCTCCGGGACTACCTTCCTACGAGCAGTACTTC
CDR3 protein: CASSPPGLPSYEQYF

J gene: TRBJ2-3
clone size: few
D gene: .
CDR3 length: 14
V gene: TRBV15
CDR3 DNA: TGTGCCACCAGGAGACGGGCTTACACAGATACGCAGTATTTT
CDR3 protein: CATRRRAYTDTQYF